These T cell receptor beta chains were read from a single sample in a study of vaccination and CD4 T cells after COVID-19. TCRdb called the PCR reads again in MiXCR, with one record for every CDR3 protein. The sample yields about 20,000 distinct CDR3 sequences, about 52% seen once. Their target antigens are unknown. The sample consisted of CD4+ T cells from blood, cultured in vitro. The source is a human donor who had recovered from COVID-19. CDR3s include the opening cysteine and the closing phenylalanine or tryptophan. The order of the fields is V gene, J gene, D gene, clone size, CDR3 protein, CDR3 DNA. A D gene is named only where the DNA matches it firmly. The listing skips clone size in some rows; elsewhere it reads once, few, many or a size class.

v_gene: TRBV11-2; j_gene: TRBJ2-2; d_gene: -; abundance: -; CDR3aa: CASALLRTATGELFF; CDR3nt: TGTGCCAGCGCACTTCTCCGGACAGCCACCGGGGAGCTGTTTTTT
v_gene: TRBV28; j_gene: TRBJ1-2; d_gene: TRBD1; abundance: few; CDR3aa: CASSLGQAQLGYGYTF; CDR3nt: TGTGCCAGCAGTTTGGGACAGGCACAATTAGGCTATGGCTACACCTTC
v_gene: TRBV12-3/TRBV12-4; j_gene: TRBJ1-5; d_gene: TRBD1; abundance: -; CDR3aa: CASSLPQRTGGYVQPQHF; CDR3nt: TGTGCCAGCAGTTTACCACAGAGGACAGGGGGCTACGTTCAGCCCCAGCATTTT
v_gene: TRBV7-9; j_gene: TRBJ1-2; d_gene: TRBD1; abundance: -; CDR3aa: CASSSGQGGLGYTF; CDR3nt: TGTGCCAGCAGCTCCGGACAGGGCGGGCTTGGCTACACCTTC
v_gene: TRBV7-3; j_gene: TRBJ2-3; d_gene: -; abundance: few; CDR3aa: CASSKSPLDTQYF; CDR3nt: TGTGCCAGCAGCAAAAGCCCGTTAGATACGCAGTATTTT
v_gene: TRBV11-2; j_gene: TRBJ1-1; d_gene: -; abundance: -; CDR3aa: CASSLDLQGWTEAFF; CDR3nt: TGTGCCAGCAGCTTAGATCTCCAAGGTTGGACTGAAGCTTTCTTT
v_gene: TRBV7-2; j_gene: TRBJ1-1; d_gene: -; abundance: -; CDR3aa: CASSQTGREAFF; CDR3nt: TGTGCCAGCAGCCAGACAGGACGTGAAGCTTTCTTT
v_gene: TRBV7-2; j_gene: TRBJ1-5; d_gene: TRBD1; abundance: -; CDR3aa: CASSLANTGAINQPQHF; CDR3nt: TGTGCCAGCAGCTTAGCGAATACAGGGGCGATCAATCAGCCCCAGCATTTT
v_gene: TRBV12-3/TRBV12-4; j_gene: TRBJ1-1; d_gene: -; abundance: -; CDR3aa: CASNYGGGYTEAFF; CDR3nt: TGTGCCAGCAACTACGGGGGGGGTTACACTGAAGCTTTCTTT
v_gene: TRBV6-5; j_gene: TRBJ2-7; d_gene: -; abundance: -; CDR3aa: CASSYGRSLYF; CDR3nt: TGTGCCAGCAGTTATGGTCGGAGTCTGTACTTC
v_gene: TRBV20-1; j_gene: TRBJ1-6; d_gene: TRBD1; abundance: -; CDR3aa: CSAPRTGGSSYNSPLHF; CDR3nt: TGCAGTGCCCCTCGGACAGGGGGCAGCTCCTATAATTCACCCCTCCACTTT
v_gene: TRBV6-2/TRBV6-3; j_gene: TRBJ2-5; d_gene: TRBD1; abundance: -; CDR3aa: CASSPDRGYETQYF; CDR3nt: TGTGCCAGCAGCCCGGACAGGGGGTACGAGACCCAGTACTTC
v_gene: TRBV2; j_gene: TRBJ2-7; d_gene: TRBD2; abundance: -; CDR3aa: CASSVVLAEDYEQYF; CDR3nt: TGTGCCAGCAGTGTTGTACTAGCGGAGGATTACGAGCAGTACTTC
v_gene: TRBV19; j_gene: TRBJ2-3; d_gene: -; abundance: -; CDR3aa: CASSIVPGMTTDTQYF; CDR3nt: TGTGCCAGTAGTATAGTTCCGGGGATGACCACAGATACGCAGTATTTT
v_gene: TRBV6-1; j_gene: TRBJ2-5; d_gene: TRBD2; abundance: -; CDR3aa: CASRDGAGGREETQYF; CDR3nt: TGTGCCAGCAGGGATGGAGCGGGGGGGCGAGAAGAGACCCAGTACTTC
v_gene: TRBV18; j_gene: TRBJ1-1; d_gene: TRBD1; abundance: -; CDR3aa: CASSPGQGTEAFF; CDR3nt: TGTGCCAGCTCACCGGGACAGGGCACTGAAGCTTTCTTT
v_gene: TRBV5-1; j_gene: TRBJ1-1; d_gene: -; abundance: -; CDR3aa: CASSLGSVNTEAFF; CDR3nt: TGCGCCAGCAGCTTGGGTTCGGTGAACACTGAAGCTTTCTTT
v_gene: TRBV6-2/TRBV6-3; j_gene: TRBJ1-5; d_gene: -; abundance: -; CDR3aa: CASTPPPGNQPQHF; CDR3nt: TGTGCCAGCACTCCTCCGCCGGGGAATCAGCCCCAGCATTTT
v_gene: TRBV27; j_gene: TRBJ1-2; d_gene: -; abundance: -; CDR3aa: CASSRQARDGYTF; CDR3nt: TGTGCCAGCAGTCGGCAGGCGAGGGATGGCTACACCTTC
v_gene: TRBV7-6; j_gene: TRBJ1-2; d_gene: -; abundance: -; CDR3aa: CASTLVPYGYTF; CDR3nt: TGTGCCAGCACCTTGGTTCCCTATGGCTACACCTTC
v_gene: TRBV2; j_gene: TRBJ2-5; d_gene: -; abundance: few; CDR3aa: CASSGTDQKGTQYF; CDR3nt: TGTGCCAGCAGTGGGACTGACCAGAAAGGGACCCAGTACTTC
v_gene: TRBV20-1; j_gene: TRBJ2-5; d_gene: TRBD2; abundance: few; CDR3aa: CSARDGRGVFQETQYF; CDR3nt: TGCAGTGCTAGAGATGGGCGGGGGGTATTCCAAGAGACCCAGTACTTC
v_gene: TRBV10-1; j_gene: TRBJ2-1; d_gene: -; abundance: few; CDR3aa: CASRGLPKYEQFF; CDR3nt: TGCGCCAGCAGGGGACTGCCTAAGTATGAGCAGTTCTTC
v_gene: TRBV6-4; j_gene: TRBJ1-5; d_gene: -; abundance: -; CDR3aa: CASSGELGGPQHF; CDR3nt: TGTGCCAGCAGTGGCGAGCTCGGCGGCCCCCAGCATTTT
v_gene: TRBV14; j_gene: TRBJ1-2; d_gene: TRBD1; abundance: few; CDR3aa: CASSQSPGQGAGYGYTF; CDR3nt: TGTGCCAGCAGCCAATCCCCGGGACAGGGGGCTGGCTATGGCTACACCTTC
v_gene: TRBV11-3; j_gene: TRBJ2-1; d_gene: TRBD1; abundance: -; CDR3aa: CASSPIAGTEAEQFF; CDR3nt: TGTGCCAGCAGTCCTATTGCTGGGACAGAAGCTGAGCAGTTCTTC
v_gene: TRBV28; j_gene: TRBJ1-2; d_gene: -; abundance: -; CDR3aa: CASSPRGAASYGYTF; CDR3nt: TGTGCCAGCAGTCCCCGAGGGGCCGCCTCCTATGGCTACACCTTC
v_gene: TRBV29-1; j_gene: TRBJ2-7; d_gene: TRBD1; abundance: -; CDR3aa: CSARTGGLSYEQYF; CDR3nt: TGCAGCGCCCGGACAGGGGGGCTCTCCTACGAGCAGTACTTC
v_gene: TRBV2; j_gene: TRBJ1-5; d_gene: TRBD1; abundance: -; CDR3aa: CASGRDRGNQPQHF; CDR3nt: TGTGCCAGCGGCCGGGACAGGGGTAATCAGCCCCAGCATTTT
v_gene: TRBV4-2; j_gene: TRBJ2-7; d_gene: -; abundance: -; CDR3aa: CASSPRVDEQYF; CDR3nt: TGTGCCAGCAGCCCCAGGGTGGACGAGCAGTACTTC
v_gene: TRBV28; j_gene: TRBJ2-7; d_gene: TRBD2; abundance: once; CDR3aa: CASSSRRPLAGGLYEQYF; CDR3nt: TGTGCCAGCAGTTCTCGACGGCCACTAGCGGGAGGGCTCTACGAGCAGTACTTC
v_gene: TRBV7-6; j_gene: TRBJ1-1; d_gene: -; abundance: few; CDR3aa: CASSSDPNTEAFF; CDR3nt: TGTGCCAGCAGTTCGGACCCGAACACTGAAGCTTTCTTT
v_gene: TRBV11-2; j_gene: TRBJ2-3; d_gene: TRBD2; abundance: -; CDR3aa: CASSFTREGDTQYF; CDR3nt: TGTGCCAGCAGCTTCACTAGGGAGGGAGATACGCAGTATTTT
v_gene: TRBV11-2; j_gene: TRBJ1-1; d_gene: TRBD1; abundance: few; CDR3aa: CASSVIQGSNTEAFF; CDR3nt: TGTGCCAGCAGCGTGATACAGGGGTCGAACACTGAAGCTTTCTTT
v_gene: TRBV6-1; j_gene: TRBJ1-2; d_gene: -; abundance: few; CDR3aa: CASSEAYLANYGYTF; CDR3nt: TGTGCCAGCAGTGAAGCCTATTTAGCTAACTATGGCTACACCTTC
v_gene: TRBV15; j_gene: TRBJ2-2; d_gene: -; abundance: -; CDR3aa: CATSSGVKPTWELFF; CDR3nt: TGTGCCACCAGCAGCGGGGTCAAGCCTACCTGGGAGCTGTTTTTT
v_gene: TRBV19; j_gene: TRBJ2-5; d_gene: TRBD2; abundance: -; CDR3aa: CASSTPGLAGGQETQYF; CDR3nt: TGTGCCAGTAGTACTCCGGGACTAGCGGGGGGCCAAGAGACCCAGTACTTC
v_gene: TRBV10-3; j_gene: TRBJ2-3; d_gene: -; abundance: few; CDR3aa: CAIGGGGASLTDTQYF; CDR3nt: TGTGCCATCGGCGGAGGGGGGGCCAGTTTGACAGATACGCAGTATTTT
v_gene: TRBV30; j_gene: TRBJ1-1; d_gene: -; abundance: once; CDR3aa: CAWSLGLNTEAFF; CDR3nt: TGTGCCTGGAGTTTAGGACTGAACACTGAAGCTTTCTTT
v_gene: TRBV18; j_gene: TRBJ2-3; d_gene: TRBD2; abundance: few; CDR3aa: CASSPLAGGQSDTQYF; CDR3nt: TGTGCCAGCTCACCACTAGCGGGGGGCCAGAGTGATACGCAGTATTTT
v_gene: TRBV6-2/TRBV6-3; j_gene: TRBJ2-3; d_gene: -; abundance: few; CDR3aa: CASSYTLGGTSTDTQYF; CDR3nt: TGTGCCAGCAGTTACACGCTCGGGGGTACTAGCACAGATACGCAGTATTTT
v_gene: TRBV7-2; j_gene: TRBJ2-2; d_gene: -; abundance: -; CDR3aa: CASSLRGGANTGELFF; CDR3nt: TGTGCCAGCAGCTTACGAGGCGGAGCGAACACCGGGGAGCTGTTTTTT
v_gene: TRBV27; j_gene: TRBJ1-1; d_gene: -; abundance: medium-sized; CDR3aa: CASSRNLQGNTEAFF; CDR3nt: TGTGCCAGCAGCCGAAACTTACAGGGGAACACTGAAGCTTTCTTT
v_gene: TRBV11-3; j_gene: TRBJ1-1; d_gene: -; abundance: -; CDR3aa: CASSLLRGEAFF; CDR3nt: TGTGCCAGCAGCTTGTTGAGAGGGGAAGCTTTCTTT
v_gene: TRBV7-8; j_gene: TRBJ2-7; d_gene: -; abundance: -; CDR3aa: CASSLALGYEQYF; CDR3nt: TGTGCCAGCAGCTTAGCCCTAGGGTACGAGCAGTACTTC
v_gene: TRBV10-3; j_gene: TRBJ1-2; d_gene: -; abundance: few; CDR3aa: CAISESVSSSGPYGYTF; CDR3nt: TGTGCCATCAGTGAGTCGGTCAGTTCTAGTGGCCCTTATGGTTACACCTTC
v_gene: TRBV19; j_gene: TRBJ1-2; d_gene: -; abundance: -; CDR3aa: CASSMENSIYGYTF; CDR3nt: TGTGCCAGTAGTATGGAAAACAGCATCTATGGCTACACCTTC
v_gene: TRBV27; j_gene: TRBJ2-1; d_gene: -; abundance: -; CDR3aa: CASSPPDGVYNEQFF; CDR3nt: TGTGCCAGCAGTCCCCCGGACGGAGTATACAATGAGCAGTTCTTC
v_gene: TRBV7-2; j_gene: TRBJ1-2; d_gene: TRBD1; abundance: -; CDR3aa: CASTTGGLGYGYTF; CDR3nt: TGTGCCAGCACCACAGGGGGGCTTGGCTATGGCTACACCTTC
v_gene: TRBV7-9; j_gene: TRBJ2-3; d_gene: TRBD2; abundance: -; CDR3aa: CASSLGTSGGAADTQYF; CDR3nt: TGTGCCAGCAGCTTAGGGACTAGCGGGGGGGCGGCAGATACGCAGTATTTT
v_gene: TRBV7-9; j_gene: TRBJ2-4; d_gene: -; abundance: -; CDR3aa: CASSSELSVLNIQYF; CDR3nt: TGTGCCAGCAGCTCAGAGCTCAGCGTACTAAACATTCAGTACTTC